The 9 T cell receptor beta chains below all came from one sample that was sequenced in a study of cytomegalovirus exposure and HLA in healthy donors. Amplification used 60 Vbeta primers and 13 Jbeta primers. Assay: immunoSEQ multiplex PCR; the TCRdb copy retains only in-frame clones and omits some. The table includes roughly 150,000 clones, roughly 80% detected once. Sequencing used PBMCs. Receptors were obtained from a girl aged 2-10 years in good health and CMV-seropositive.

The chain couples TRBV2 to TRBJ1-4; 11 bases are shared with TRBD1. The CDR3 sequence is 15 residues long. Trimming removed 6 bases from V and 10 bases from J; junction bases left unmatched: 10. Germline V gene data show CDR1 as SNHLY and CDR2 as FYNNEI. CDR3 DNA sequence: TGTGCCAGCAGGACAGGGACAGGGGGGACCGGAAAACTGTTTTTT. As protein: CASRTGTGGTGKLFF.

The rearrangement uses TRBV10-3 and TRBJ2-3; 8 bases match TRBD1. Germline values: CDR1 ENHRY, CDR2 SYGVKD. The V gene end was trimmed by 5 bases and the J gene end by 4 bases; junction bases not matched to a gene: 8. The CDR3 has 15 residues. CDR3 DNA: TGTGCCATCAGTTCCGGACAGGGAGGACCAGATACGCAGTATTTT. Encoded protein: CAISSGQGGPDTQYF.

The rearrangement joins TRBV5-4 to TRBJ2-7, with TRBD2 matching over 12 bases. The germline V gene has CDR1 SGHNT and CDR2 YYREEE (reference sequence). V shed 0 bases and J 5 bases; nucleotides not matched to a gene: 3. There are 15 residues in the CDR3. CDR3 sequence: CASSLGLAGADEQYF. DNA of the CDR3: TGTGCCAGCAGCTTGGGACTAGCGGGAGCCGACGAGCAGTACTTC.

V gene TRBV18 combines with J gene TRBJ2-7, with a weak D call TRBD1 (6 bases). The CDR3 loop spans 14 amino acids. The V and J ends lost 6 bases and 2 bases respectively, with 14 bases between them. Germline CDR1 is KGHSH and CDR2 is LQKENI. Here the CDR3 reads CASSTGKRTYEQYF. The DNA of the CDR3 is TGTGCCAGCTCTACAGGGAAAAGGACCTACGAGCAGTACTTC.

The V and J genes are TRBV5-5 and TRBJ2-2; possibly TRBD2 for D (5 bases). The CDR3 is 15 residues long. Looked up from germline, CDR1 is SGHKS and CDR2 is YYEKEE (reference sequence). V was clipped by 6 bases and J by 6 bases, with 18 bases between them. CDR3 nucleotides: TGTGCCAGCACTCTATTGGGCGGACTCGCCGGGGAGCTGTTTTTT. Translated, it gives CASTLLGGLAGELFF.

This chain joins TRBV28 and TRBJ1-4; 8 bases fit TRBD1. Germline V lookup: CDR1 MDHEN, CDR2 SYDVKM. Losses at the gene ends were 3 bases for V and 8 bases for J; bases not matched to a gene: 14. This CDR3 region has 17 residues. The chain's CDR3 is CASSFDRGGGLGEKLFF. The CDR3 DNA follows: TGTGCCAGCAGTTTTGACAGGGGCGGAGGATTGGGGGAAAAACTGTTTTTT. The full variable domain, with the rest looked up from reference TRBV28 and TRBJ1-4, is DVKVTQSSRYLVKRTGEKVFLECVQDMDHENMFWYRQDPGLGLRLIYFSYDVKMKEKGDIPEGYSVSREKKERFSLILESASTNQTSMYLCASSFDRGGGLGEKLFFGSGTQLSVL.

The CDR3 DNA is TGCGCCAGCAGCCGCGACTTGGATCTAAAAGATACGCAGTATTTT. It codes for CASSRDLDLKDTQYF. V usage is TRBV10-1 and J usage is TRBJ2-3; no clear D gene. CDR1 and CDR2 (germline): WNHNN, SYGVQD (reference sequence). The V gene lost 6 bases and the J gene lost 5 bases, with 18 bases spanning the gap. The CDR3 extends over 15 amino acids.

The rearrangement joins TRBV7-9 to TRBJ2-2, with 8 bases that match TRBD1. V lost 4 bases, J lost 4 bases, and 11 bases stayed unmatched. CDR3 length: 17 amino acids. Per the germline V gene, CDR1 is SEHNR and CDR2 is FQNEAQ (reference sequence). The CDR3 bases are TGTGCCAGCAGCTCAGGACAGGGTTCCACCTTCACCGGGGAGCTGTTTTTT. It is translated as CASSSGQGSTFTGELFF.

This clone is a singleton in its sample. The chain joins TRBV6-1 to TRBJ2-1, with TRBD2 matching over 11 bases. V trimming: 6 bases; J trimming: 3 bases; junction bases outside the gene matches: 4. This CDR3 is built from 15 residues. Germline V gene lookup returns CDR1 MNHNS and CDR2 SASEGT. The CDR3 coding sequence is TGTGCCAGCAGCAAGACTAGCGGGGACTACAATGAGCAGTTCTTC. It yields the protein CASSKTSGDYNEQFF.